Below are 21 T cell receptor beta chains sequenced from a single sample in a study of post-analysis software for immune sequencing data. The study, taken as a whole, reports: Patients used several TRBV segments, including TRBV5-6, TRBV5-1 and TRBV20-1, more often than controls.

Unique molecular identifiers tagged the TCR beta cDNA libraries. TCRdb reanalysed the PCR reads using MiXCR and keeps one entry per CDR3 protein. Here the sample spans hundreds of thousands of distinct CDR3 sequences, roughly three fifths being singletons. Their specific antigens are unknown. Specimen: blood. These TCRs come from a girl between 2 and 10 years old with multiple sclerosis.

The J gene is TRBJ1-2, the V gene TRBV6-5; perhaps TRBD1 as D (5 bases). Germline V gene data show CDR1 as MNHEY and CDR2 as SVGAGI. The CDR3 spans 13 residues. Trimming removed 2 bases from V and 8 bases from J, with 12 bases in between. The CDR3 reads CASSYVGGRGYTF. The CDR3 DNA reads TGTGCCAGCAGTTACGTCGGGGGAAGAGGCTACACCTTC.

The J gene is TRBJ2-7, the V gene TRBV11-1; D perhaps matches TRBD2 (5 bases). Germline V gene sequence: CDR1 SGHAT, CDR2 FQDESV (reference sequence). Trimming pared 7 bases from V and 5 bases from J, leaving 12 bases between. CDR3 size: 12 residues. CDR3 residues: CASNLPGNEQYF. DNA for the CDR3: TGTGCCAGCAACCTCCCGGGGAACGAGCAGTACTTC.

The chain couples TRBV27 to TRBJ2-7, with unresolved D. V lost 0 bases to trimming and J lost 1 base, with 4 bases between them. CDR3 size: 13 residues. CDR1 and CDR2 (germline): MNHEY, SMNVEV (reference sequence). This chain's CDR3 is CASSLSVSYEQYF. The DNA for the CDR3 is TGTGCCAGCAGTTTATCTGTTTCCTACGAGCAGTACTTC.

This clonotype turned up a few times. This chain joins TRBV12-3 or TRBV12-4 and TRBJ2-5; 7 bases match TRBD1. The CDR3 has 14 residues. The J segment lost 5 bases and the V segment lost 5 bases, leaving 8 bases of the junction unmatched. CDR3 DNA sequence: TGTGCCAGCAGTCCTCAAGGGGGCCGGGAGACCCAGTACTTC. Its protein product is CASSPQGGRETQYF.

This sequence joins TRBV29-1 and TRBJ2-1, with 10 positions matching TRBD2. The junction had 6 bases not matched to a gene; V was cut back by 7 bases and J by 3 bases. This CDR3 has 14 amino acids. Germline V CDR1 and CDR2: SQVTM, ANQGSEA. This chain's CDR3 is CSEIAGGHYNEQFF. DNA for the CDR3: TGCAGCGAGATAGCGGGGGGCCACTACAATGAGCAGTTCTTC.

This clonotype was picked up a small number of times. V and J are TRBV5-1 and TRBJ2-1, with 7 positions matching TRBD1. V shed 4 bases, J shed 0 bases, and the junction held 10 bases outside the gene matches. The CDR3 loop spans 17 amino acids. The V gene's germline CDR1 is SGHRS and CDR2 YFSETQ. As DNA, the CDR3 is TGCGCCAGCAGCACCAGGGGGAAGGGGAGCTCCTACAATGAGCAGTTCTTC. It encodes CASSTRGKGSSYNEQFF.

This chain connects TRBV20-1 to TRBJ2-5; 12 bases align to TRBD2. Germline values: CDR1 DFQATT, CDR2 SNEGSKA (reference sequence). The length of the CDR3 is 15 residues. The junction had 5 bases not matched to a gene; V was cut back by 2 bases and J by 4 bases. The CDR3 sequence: CSARKTSGRSETQYF. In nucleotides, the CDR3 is TGCAGTGCTAGAAAGACTAGCGGGAGATCAGAGACCCAGTACTTC.

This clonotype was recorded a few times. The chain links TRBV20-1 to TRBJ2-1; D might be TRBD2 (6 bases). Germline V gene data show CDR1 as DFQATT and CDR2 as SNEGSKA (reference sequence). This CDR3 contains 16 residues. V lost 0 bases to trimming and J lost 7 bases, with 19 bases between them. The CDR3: CSARDPGGERRNEQFF. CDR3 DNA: TGCAGTGCTAGAGATCCAGGAGGGGAGCGTCGGAATGAGCAGTTCTTC.

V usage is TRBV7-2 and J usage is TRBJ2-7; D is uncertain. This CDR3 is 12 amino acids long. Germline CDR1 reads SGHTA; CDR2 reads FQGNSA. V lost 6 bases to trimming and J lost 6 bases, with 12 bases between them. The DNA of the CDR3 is TGTGCCAGCAGTGAGGCCCTCGGCGAGCAGTACTTC. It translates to CASSEALGEQYF.

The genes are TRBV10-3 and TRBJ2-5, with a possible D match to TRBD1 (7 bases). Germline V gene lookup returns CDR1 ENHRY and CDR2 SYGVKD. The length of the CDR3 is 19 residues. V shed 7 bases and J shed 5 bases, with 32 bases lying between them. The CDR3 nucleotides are TGTGCCATCACCTTCAAAAGCCCGGTAGGGGGCGCGGGAAGTGAGACCCAGTACTTC. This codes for CAITFKSPVGGAGSETQYF.

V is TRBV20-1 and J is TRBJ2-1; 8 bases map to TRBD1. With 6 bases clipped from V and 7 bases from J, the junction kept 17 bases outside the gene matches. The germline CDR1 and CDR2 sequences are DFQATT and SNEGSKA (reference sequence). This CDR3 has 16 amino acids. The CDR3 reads CSAVKPRQGIGNEQFF. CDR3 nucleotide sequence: TGCAGTGCCGTCAAGCCACGACAGGGGATTGGGAATGAGCAGTTCTTC.

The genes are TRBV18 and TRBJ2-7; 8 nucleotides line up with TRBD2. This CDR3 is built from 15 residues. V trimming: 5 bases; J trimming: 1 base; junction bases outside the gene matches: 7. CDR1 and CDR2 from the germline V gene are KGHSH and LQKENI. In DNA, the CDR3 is TGTGCCAGCTCATACCGAACTAGCGGATCCTACGAGCAGTACTTC. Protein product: CASSYRTSGSYEQYF.

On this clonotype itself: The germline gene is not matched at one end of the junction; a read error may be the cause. The CDR3 spells CVSSLETDTQYF. CDR3 nucleotides: TGTGTCAGCAGCTTAGAGACAGATACGCAGTATTTT. The rearrangement joins TRBV7-9 to TRBJ2-3; D gene ambiguous. Germline V CDR1 and CDR2: SEHNR, FQNEAQ (reference sequence). The CDR3 is 12 residues long.

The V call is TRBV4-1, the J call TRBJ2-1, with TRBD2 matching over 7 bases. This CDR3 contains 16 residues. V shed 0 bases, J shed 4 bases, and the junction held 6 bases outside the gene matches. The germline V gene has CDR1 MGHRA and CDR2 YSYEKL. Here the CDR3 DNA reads TGCGCCAGCAGCCAAGAACCCCCAGCGGGGTACAATGAGCAGTTCTTC. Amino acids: CASSQEPPAGYNEQFF.

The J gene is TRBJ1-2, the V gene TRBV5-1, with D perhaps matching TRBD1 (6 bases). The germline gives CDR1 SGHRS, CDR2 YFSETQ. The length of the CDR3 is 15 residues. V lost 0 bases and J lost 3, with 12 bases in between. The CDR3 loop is CASSLDGQSYYGYTF. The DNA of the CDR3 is TGCGCCAGCAGCTTGGACGGACAGTCATACTATGGCTACACCTTC. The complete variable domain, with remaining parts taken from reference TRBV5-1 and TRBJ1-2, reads KAGVTQTPRYLIKTRGQQVTLSCSPISGHRSVSWYQQTPGQGLQFLFEYFSETQRNKGNFPGRFSGRQFSNSRSEMNVSTLELGDSALYLCASSLDGQSYYGYTFGSGTRLTVV.

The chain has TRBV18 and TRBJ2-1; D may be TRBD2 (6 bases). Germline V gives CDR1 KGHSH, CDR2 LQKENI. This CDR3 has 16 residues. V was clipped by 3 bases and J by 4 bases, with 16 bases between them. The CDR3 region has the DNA TGTGCCAGCTCACCTCAGGAGGGTTTCAGTTACAATGAGCAGTTCTTC. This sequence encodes CASSPQEGFSYNEQFF.

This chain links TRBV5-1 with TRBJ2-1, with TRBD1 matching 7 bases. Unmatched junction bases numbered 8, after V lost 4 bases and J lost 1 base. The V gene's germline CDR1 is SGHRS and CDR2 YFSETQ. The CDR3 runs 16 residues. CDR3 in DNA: TGCGCCAGCAGCGGAAAACAGGGGTTATCCTACAATGAGCAGTTCTTC. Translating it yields CASSGKQGLSYNEQFF. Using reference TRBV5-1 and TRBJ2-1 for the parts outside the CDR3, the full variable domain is KAGVTQTPRYLIKTRGQQVTLSCSPISGHRSVSWYQQTPGQGLQFLFEYFSETQRNKGNFPGRFSGRQFSNSRSEMNVSTLELGDSALYLCASSGKQGLSYNEQFFGPGTRLTVL.

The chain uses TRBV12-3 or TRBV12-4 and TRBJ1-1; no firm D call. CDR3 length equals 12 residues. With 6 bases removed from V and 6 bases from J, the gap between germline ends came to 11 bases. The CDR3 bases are TGTGCCAGCAGCCCCCGGGTGGCTGAAGCTTTCTTT. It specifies CASSPRVAEAFF.

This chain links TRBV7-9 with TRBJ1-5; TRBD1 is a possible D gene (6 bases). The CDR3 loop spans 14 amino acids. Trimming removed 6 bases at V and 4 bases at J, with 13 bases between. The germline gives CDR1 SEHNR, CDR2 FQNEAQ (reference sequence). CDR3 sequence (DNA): TGTGCCAGCAGGTCTGCAGGGGAGAATCAGCCCCAGCATTTT. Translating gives CASRSAGENQPQHF. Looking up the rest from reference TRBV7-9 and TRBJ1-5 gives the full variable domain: DTGVSQNPRHKITKRGQNVTFRCDPISEHNRLYWYRQTLGQGPEFLTYFQNEAQLEKSRLLSDRFSAERPKGSFSTLEIQRTEQGDSAMYLCASRSAGENQPQHFGDGTRLSIL.

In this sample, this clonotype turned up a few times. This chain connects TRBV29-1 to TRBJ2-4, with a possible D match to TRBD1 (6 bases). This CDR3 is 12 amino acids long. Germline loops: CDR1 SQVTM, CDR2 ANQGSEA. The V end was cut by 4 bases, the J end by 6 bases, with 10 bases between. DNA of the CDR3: TGCAGCGTTGGGGGGCATGGAAACATTCAGTACTTC. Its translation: CSVGGHGNIQYF.

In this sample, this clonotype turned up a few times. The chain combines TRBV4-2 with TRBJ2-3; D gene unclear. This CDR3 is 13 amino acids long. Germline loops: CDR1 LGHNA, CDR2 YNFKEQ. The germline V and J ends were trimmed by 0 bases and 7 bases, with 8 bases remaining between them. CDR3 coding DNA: TGTGCCAGCAGCCAAGATCCGGGCAATACGCAGTATTTT. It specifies CASSQDPGNTQYF.